Below are 6 T cell receptor beta chains sequenced from a single sample in a study of blood T cell repertoires in COVID-19. Produced via immunoSEQ multiplex PCR; TCRdb's table is partial and in-frame only. This table holds around 250,000 clones, about 90% found once. The sample was peripheral blood. The receptors here all came from a woman aged 60-70 years with COVID-19, enrolled during active disease.

V gene TRBV9 combines with J gene TRBJ2-1; 12 bases align to TRBD2. V dropped 3 bases and J dropped 8; count of bases not matched to a gene: 6. CDR3 length equals 15 residues. Per germline, CDR1 SGDLS and CDR2 YYNGEE. For the CDR3, the DNA is TGTGCCAGCAGCGGGGGACTAGCGGGCTCAGATGAGCAGTTCTTC. It specifies CASSGGLAGSDEQFF.

V usage is TRBV2 and J usage is TRBJ1-6, with D maybe TRBD1 (6 bases). This CDR3 contains 13 residues. Germline V gene data show CDR1 as SNHLY and CDR2 as FYNNEI. V lost 11 bases to trimming and J lost 13 bases, with 21 bases between them. The DNA of the CDR3 is TGTGCCGGCCTCGAGGCCAGGGGATCGCCCCTCCACTTT. This codes for CAGLEARGSPLHF.

This rearrangement joins TRBV6-5 to TRBJ2-7; 7 bases agree with TRBD1. Germline assignment: CDR1 MNHEY and CDR2 SVGAGI. This CDR3 region has 14 residues. J was trimmed by 8 bases and V by 6 bases; bases with no gene match: 13. The CDR3 loop reads CASSRTGSRVQQYF. In DNA, the CDR3 is TGTGCCAGCAGCCGGACAGGCAGCAGGGTCCAGCAGTACTTC.

The chain couples TRBV27 to TRBJ2-7; D not resolved. This CDR3 contains 15 residues. V shed 2 bases and J shed 6 bases, with 17 bases lying between them. Germline lookup yields CDR1 MNHEY and CDR2 SMNVEV (reference sequence). CDR3 sequence (DNA): TGTGCCAGCAGTTTAGGGCCCCCTTACTTCGGCGAGCAGTACTTC. Translation gives CASSLGPPYFGEQYF.

The chain couples TRBV5-1 to TRBJ2-3; 9 bases are shared with TRBD2. This CDR3 spans 16 amino acids. V shed 2 bases and J 2 bases; nucleotides not matched to a gene: 6. Germline-derived CDR1 and CDR2 are SGHRS and YFSETQ. The CDR3 loop is CASSFGERGATDTQYF. The CDR3 coding sequence is TGCGCCAGCAGCTTCGGGGAGCGGGGGGCCACAGATACGCAGTATTTT.

This clone was found once. This chain connects TRBV7-2 to TRBJ2-5; 8 nucleotides match TRBD2. CDR3 length equals 16 residues. V dropped 5 bases and J dropped 4; count of bases not matched to a gene: 12. Germline V gives CDR1 SGHTA, CDR2 FQGNSA. The DNA of the CDR3 is TGTGCCAGCAGCCTAGGGCCACTAGCGGAGCTAGAGACCCAGTACTTC. Its translation: CASSLGPLAELETQYF.